What follows are 11 T cell receptor beta chains derived from one specimen sequenced in a study of CD8 T cells in ankylosing spondylitis. One entry per CDR3 protein, called by TCRdb with MiXCR from the 5' RACE reads. Of around 300,000 distinct CDR3 sequences listed, about 20% are singletons. Material: blood, either unsorted or a sorted T cell fraction (not recorded which). Receptors were obtained from a female donor with ankylosing spondylitis or in good health (not recorded which).

This clonotype was seen only a few times. V is TRBV18 and J is TRBJ1-6, with D possibly matching TRBD1 (6 bases). The CDR3 runs 15 residues. Trimming stripped 6 bases from V and 6 bases from J, with 15 bases between. The germline V gene encodes CDR1 KGHSH and CDR2 LQKENI. The CDR3 nucleotides are TGTGCCAGCTCCCCGGGGGGCCAACGTAATTCACCCCTCCACTTT. It yields the protein CASSPGGQRNSPLHF.

This clonotype came up a few times. This chain links TRBV29-1 with TRBJ2-7, with TRBD2 matching over 9 bases. The CDR3 has 19 amino acids. With V trimmed by 0 bases and J by 3 bases, 18 bases remained unmatched. Germline CDR1 is SQVTM and CDR2 is ANQGSEA. The CDR3 sequence is CSVEDRSSGSFSGLYEQYF. Here the CDR3 DNA reads TGCAGCGTTGAAGATCGAAGTAGCGGGAGTTTTTCCGGGCTCTACGAGCAGTACTTC.

This clonotype was counted between two and nine times. This chain joins TRBV6-1 and TRBJ1-5; D unresolved. Germline V gene data show CDR1 as MNHNS and CDR2 as SASEGT. The CDR3 has 13 amino acids. With 4 bases removed from V and 5 bases from J, the gap between germline ends came to 9 bases. The CDR3: CASSGRGDQPQHF. The CDR3, as DNA: TGTGCCAGCAGTGGCAGAGGTGATCAGCCCCAGCATTTT.

This clonotype was picked up many times. The genes are TRBV24-1 and TRBJ2-1; D uncertain. Germline-derived CDR1 and CDR2 are KGHDR and SFDVKD. CDR3 length: 13 residues. V lost 2 bases to trimming and J lost 6 bases, with 7 bases between them. Here the CDR3 reads CATSDSYSNEQFF. CDR3 coding DNA: TGTGCCACCAGTGATTCCTATTCCAATGAGCAGTTCTTC.

The chain recombines TRBV20-1 with TRBJ2-3; D is unresolved. The CDR3 covers 12 residues. Germline CDR1 is DFQATT and CDR2 is SNEGSKA (reference sequence). The germline V and J ends were trimmed by 5 bases and 2 bases, with 8 bases remaining between them. The CDR3 sequence is CSALVHTDTQYF. The CDR3, as DNA: TGCAGTGCTCTCGTTCACACAGATACGCAGTATTTT.

There are a few counts of this clonotype. The chain has TRBV25-1 and TRBJ2-3, with D possibly being TRBD2 (6 bases). Trimming took 0 bases from V and 0 from J, leaving 10 bases between them. The CDR3 is 16 residues long. Germline CDR1 reads MGHDK; CDR2 reads SYGVNS. The CDR3 loop reads CASSEYSGTSTDTQYF. DNA for the CDR3: TGTGCCAGCAGTGAATACTCCGGGACTAGCACAGATACGCAGTATTTT.

This chain links TRBV10-3 with TRBJ1-1; 7 bases align to TRBD1. Germline assignment: CDR1 ENHRY and CDR2 SYGVKD. CDR3 length equals 12 residues. CDR3 sequence (DNA): TGTGGCGCTCAGGGGGAGTTGACTGAAGCTTTCTTT. Protein sequence: CGAQGELTEAFF.

The sample holds one count of this clonotype. The chain couples TRBV19 to TRBJ1-1; D is ambiguous. The CDR3 contains 13 residues. V was shortened by 0 bases and J by 1 base, with 3 bases between the two germline ends. Germline CDR1 and CDR2: LNHDA and SQIVND (reference sequence). CDR3 sequence: CASSIERNTEAFF. The CDR3 DNA reads as TGTGCCAGTAGTATAGAAAGGAACACTGAAGCTTTCTTT. The complete variable domain, with remaining parts taken from reference TRBV19 and TRBJ1-1, reads DGGITQSPKYLFRKEGQNVTLSCEQNLNHDAMYWYRQDPGQGLRLIYYSQIVNDFQKGDIAEGYSVSREKKESFPLTVTSAQKNPTAFYLCASSIERNTEAFFGQGTRLTVV.

The rearrangement uses TRBV30 and TRBJ2-4; 8 bases line up with TRBD2. CDR3 length: 16 residues. With 0 bases clipped from V and 0 bases from J, the junction kept 4 bases outside the gene matches. Germline CDR1 and CDR2: GTSNPN and SVGIG (reference sequence). CDR3 protein: CAWSVQRELAKNIQYF. The CDR3 DNA is TGTGCCTGGAGTGTCCAGCGGGAGCTAGCCAAAAACATTCAGTACTTC.

This clonotype was detected a few times. V and J are TRBV7-3 and TRBJ2-3; 8 positions match TRBD2. V was pared by 5 bases and J by 3 bases, with 10 bases of the junction left unmatched. The CDR3 totals 16 residues. The germline CDR1 and CDR2 sequences are SGHTA and FQGTGA. CDR3 region: CASSPRSGSATDTQYF. The CDR3 DNA sequence: TGTGCCAGCAGCCCGAGAAGCGGGAGTGCGACAGATACGCAGTATTTT.

The chain joins TRBV19 to TRBJ2-3; D is unclear. CDR3 length: 13 residues. Germline V gene lookup returns CDR1 LNHDA and CDR2 SQIVND (reference sequence). The V and J ends lost 9 bases and 1 base respectively, with 11 bases between them. In DNA, the CDR3 is TGTGCCAGCCGCCGTGTGGGCACAGATACGCAGTATTTT. This encodes CASRRVGTDTQYF.